A selection of T cell receptor beta chains follows, all from one sample in a study of blood T cell repertoires in COVID-19. The repertoire was sequenced with immunoSEQ multiplex PCR; TCRdb's copy has only in-frame clones and lacks some. The table shows nearly 300,000 clones, with about 87% occurring only once. The specimen sequenced was peripheral blood. The source of these receptors is a woman aged 25 to 39 who had recovered from COVID-19. Each CDR3 is given with its conserved first and last residue. A D gene is named only where the DNA matches it firmly. Clone size is not always given. Where it is, it says once, few, many or a class for expanded clones.

D	size	J	V	DNA	CDR3
.	few	TRBJ1-6	TRBV6-4	TGTGCCAGCAGTTACAGGGAAGGCCCGGGTTCACCCCTCCACTTT	CASSYREGPGSPLHF
TRBD1	.	TRBJ1-1	TRBV9	TGTGCCAGCAGCTCGGCAGGGTCAGGGGGCACTGAAGCTTTCTTT	CASSSAGSGGTEAFF
TRBD1	once	TRBJ1-1	TRBV5-4	TGTGCCAGCAGCCCGGGACAGGGCGGCACTGAAGCTTTCTTT	CASSPGQGGTEAFF
.	.	TRBJ1-2	TRBV5-8	TGTGCCAGCAGCTTGGAAGGGGTGCGGGGCTACACCTTC	CASSLEGVRGYTF
TRBD2	.	TRBJ2-2	TRBV19	TGTGCCAGTAGTATTCTGGGGCTAGCGGGGGGACCGAACACCGGGGAGCTGTTTTTT	CASSILGLAGGPNTGELFF
TRBD2	.	TRBJ2-5	TRBV19	TGTGCCAGTAGTATGGCAGGAGCGGGGGAGACCCAGTACTTC	CASSMAGAGETQYF
TRBD2	.	TRBJ2-1	TRBV5-1	TGCGCCAGCAGCTGGGGGACTAGCGGCCACAATGAGCAGTTCTTC	CASSWGTSGHNEQFF
.	.	TRBJ1-1	TRBV11-2	TGTGCCAGCAGCCCAACCAGGGGAACTGAAGCTTTCTTT	CASSPTRGTEAFF
.	once	TRBJ1-6	TRBV7-2	TGTGCCAGCAGCCCTCCGGGAGCTATTAATTCACCCCTCCACTTT	CASSPPGAINSPLHF
.	.	TRBJ2-3	TRBV7-8	TGTGCCAGCAGCATTTCTCGCGGGTCAGATACGCAGTATTTT	CASSISRGSDTQYF
.	.	TRBJ1-1	TRBV29-1	TGCAGTATCACAACAGGGGAAGCTTTCTTT	CSITTGEAFF
.	.	TRBJ2-7	TRBV28	TGTGCCAGCAGTTCGAGGGGGGGCTGGAACGAGCAGTACTTC	CASSSRGGWNEQYF
.	.	TRBJ2-1	TRBV30	TGTGCCTGGAAATATCTTTACAATGAGCAGTTCTTC	CAWKYLYNEQFF
TRBD1	few	TRBJ1-2	TRBV28	TGTGCCAGCAGCGCGGGACAGAACTATGGCTACACCTTC	CASSAGQNYGYTF
.	.	TRBJ1-2	TRBV5-1	TGCGCCAGCAGCTTGGCCGGCCAGGCCGACAGCTACACCTTC	CASSLAGQADSYTF
TRBD1	.	TRBJ2-3	TRBV7-8	TGTGCCAGCAGCTCTCCCCTCGGGACAGACGCCCGTAATACGCAGTATTTT	CASSSPLGTDARNTQYF